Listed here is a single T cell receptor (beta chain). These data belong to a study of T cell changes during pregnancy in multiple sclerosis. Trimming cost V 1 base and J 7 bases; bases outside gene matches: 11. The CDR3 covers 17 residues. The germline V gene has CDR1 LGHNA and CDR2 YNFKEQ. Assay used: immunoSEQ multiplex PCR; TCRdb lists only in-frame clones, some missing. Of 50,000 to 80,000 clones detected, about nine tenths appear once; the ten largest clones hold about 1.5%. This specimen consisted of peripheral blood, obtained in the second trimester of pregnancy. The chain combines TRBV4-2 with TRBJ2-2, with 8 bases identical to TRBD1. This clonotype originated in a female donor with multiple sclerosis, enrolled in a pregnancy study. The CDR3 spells CASSQGGARGQGGELFF. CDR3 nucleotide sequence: TGTGCCAGCAGCCAAGGAGGGGCCAGGGGGCAGGGCGGGGAGCTGTTTTTT.